This TCR beta chain was sequenced for a study of OX40 agonist ivuxolimab in advanced cancers. For the wider study: The costimulatory receptor OX40 (CD134) was targeted by ivuxolimab, a fully human IgG2 agonistic monoclonal antibody. Intravenous ivuxolimab was administered to patients every 2 weeks at six dose levels: 0.01, 0.1, 0.3, 1.5, 3 and 10 mg/kg. Of the roughly 54 dose-escalation patients, hepatocellular carcinoma was present in about 20, melanoma in roughly 15, renal cell carcinoma in 9 and head and neck cancer in 9. The dose-escalation cohort was 80% to 90% male with a mean age of about 58 years, ranging from roughly 20 to 80. Patients were allowed to have had prior anti-PD-1, anti-PD-L1 or anti-CTLA-4 therapy, and roughly two fifths of the dose-escalation patients had been treated with checkpoint inhibitors. Partial responses occurred in three dose-escalation patients, of whom one had hepatocellular carcinoma and two had cutaneous melanoma. The purpose of peripheral TCRbeta sequencing was to test whether ivuxolimab changed TCR sequence diversity and led to clonal T-cell expansion. The paper reports the monotherapy dose-escalation portion (N = 52 patients) of the phase I ivuxolimab trial.

On the study overall, not on this receptor specifically: On average, CD8+ T cells showed more expanded clones than CD4+ T cells after ivuxolimab. The antigen specificity of the clonally expanded peripheral T cells was not determined. At doses of 0.1 to 3.0 mg/kg, clonal expansion of both CD4+ and CD8+ T cells in blood was seen between baseline and week 6. In partial responders in the 0.1-3.0 mg/kg groups, normalized peripheral clonal expansion was found to be among the lowest, especially among CD8+ T cells. Low levels of normalized T-cell clonal expansion were also seen in some nonresponding patients.

Genomic DNA was isolated from the sorted cells so that the TCRbeta CDR3 region could be sequenced. TCRbeta CDR3 regions were sequenced using the immunoSEQ Assay. TCRdb limited this immuneACCESS table to in-frame rearrangements with V and J called. A share of clones is missing; checked studies link under half to unresolved V genes, and the rest is unexplained. Within this sample are 50,000 to 70,000 clones, with approximately 86% of them counted one time only. Approximately 3% of the sample comes from the top ten. Patients with a history of autoimmune disease or receiving systemic immunosuppression were excluded from the trial. In every dose cohort, peripheral blood was drawn for TCR sequencing at baseline, cycle 4 day 1, and cycle 7 day 1. Samples were obtained from an open-label, multicenter, first-in-human phase I dose-escalation trial of ivuxolimab. Adults with locally advanced or metastatic melanoma, renal cell carcinoma, hepatocellular carcinoma or head and neck squamous cell carcinoma were enrolled in the trial. Before TCR sequencing, CD4+ and CD8+ T cells were separately sorted from peripheral blood.

Based on the germline V gene, the CDR1 and CDR2 sequences are SGHRS and YFSETQ. The CDR3 starts with the cysteine, ends with the phenylalanine, and has 16 residues. The read is trimmed to its CDR3 DNA, 48 bases read in frame from base 1. Germline trimming: 3 bases from V, 3 bases from J; junction bases outside gene matches: 9. Turning to this clone: Which antigen it targets is not known. No base quality information exists; no much larger clone differs at one position.

The sample consisted of CD4+ or CD8+ T cells sorted from blood, taken in a trial of the OX40 agonist ivuxolimab. This receptor was identified in an adult with an advanced solid tumor such as melanoma, head and neck, liver or kidney cancer. The chain is assembled from TRBV5-1 and TRBJ2-3, with 8 bases aligning to TRBD2. Here is the DNA: TGCGCCAGCAGCTCTGGACTAGCCCAAACTACAGATACGCAGTATTTT. Its protein reads: CASSSGLAQTTDTQYF.